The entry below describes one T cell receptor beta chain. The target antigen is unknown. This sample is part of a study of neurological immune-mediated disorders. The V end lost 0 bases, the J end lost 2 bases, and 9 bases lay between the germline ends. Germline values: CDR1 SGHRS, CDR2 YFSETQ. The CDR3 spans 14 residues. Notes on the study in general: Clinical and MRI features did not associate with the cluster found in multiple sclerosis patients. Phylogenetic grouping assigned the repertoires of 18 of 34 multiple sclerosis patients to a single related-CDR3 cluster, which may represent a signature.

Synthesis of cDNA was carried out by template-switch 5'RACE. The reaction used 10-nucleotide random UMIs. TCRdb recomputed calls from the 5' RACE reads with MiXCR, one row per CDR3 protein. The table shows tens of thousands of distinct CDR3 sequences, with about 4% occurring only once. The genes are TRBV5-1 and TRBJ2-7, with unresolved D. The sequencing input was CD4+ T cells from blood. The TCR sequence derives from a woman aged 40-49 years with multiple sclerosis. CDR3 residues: CASSLGPGPYEQYF. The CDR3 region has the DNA TGCGCCAGCAGCTTGGGCCCCGGGCCCTACGAGCAGTACTTC.